This T cell receptor (beta chain) was found in a study of T cell repertoires in cytomegalovirus infection. Background on the study: Recently described HLA-C-restricted plus well-studied HLA-B-restricted CMV epitopes were used. Public TCR beta signatures indicated both CMV infection and matching HLA type. Study findings and constraints: HLA-C-restricted CMV clonotypes gave the most frequent clonotype in two of eight donors.

This clonotype has a handful of counts. Antigen unknown. The V end lost 6 bases, the J end lost 0 bases, and 8 bases lay between the germline ends. Germline V CDR1 and CDR2: MNHEY, SVGAGI. The CDR3 has 13 amino acids. From the reads, TCRdb called clonotypes with MiXCR, one entry per CDR3 protein. The table has some 700,000 distinct CDR3 sequences, 30% to 40% seen once; the top ten hold roughly 18%. V gene TRBV6-5 combines with J gene TRBJ1-1; D not certain. This clonotype originated in a human donor in good health (CMV status not recorded). Some clones in this sample may be carry-over from other donors' samples. The specimen comprised cultured PBMCs, sampled from culture after CMV antigen stimulation. CDR3 nucleotides: TGTGCCAGCAGGAGGTTGATGAACACTGAAGCTTTCTTT. Protein: CASRRLMNTEAFF.